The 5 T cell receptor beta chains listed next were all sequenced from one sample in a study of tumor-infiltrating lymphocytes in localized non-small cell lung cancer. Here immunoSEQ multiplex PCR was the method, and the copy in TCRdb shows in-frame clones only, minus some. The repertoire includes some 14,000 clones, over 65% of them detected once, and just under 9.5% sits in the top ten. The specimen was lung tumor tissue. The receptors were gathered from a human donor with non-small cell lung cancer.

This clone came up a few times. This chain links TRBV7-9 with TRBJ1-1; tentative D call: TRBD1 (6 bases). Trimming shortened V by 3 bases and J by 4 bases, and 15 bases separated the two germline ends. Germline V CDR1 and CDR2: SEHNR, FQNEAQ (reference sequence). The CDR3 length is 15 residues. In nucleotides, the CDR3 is TGTGCCAGCAGCTTTACCACAGGGACGGGCACTGAAGCTTTCTTT. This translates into CASSFTTGTGTEAFF.

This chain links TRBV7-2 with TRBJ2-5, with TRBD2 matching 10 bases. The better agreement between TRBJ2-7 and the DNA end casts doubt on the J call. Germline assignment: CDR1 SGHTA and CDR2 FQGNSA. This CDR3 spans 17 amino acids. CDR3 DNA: TGTGCCAGCAGCTTAGGGTCATGGTCTAGCGGGAGCTACGAGCAGTACTTC. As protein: CASSLGSWSSGSYEQYF.

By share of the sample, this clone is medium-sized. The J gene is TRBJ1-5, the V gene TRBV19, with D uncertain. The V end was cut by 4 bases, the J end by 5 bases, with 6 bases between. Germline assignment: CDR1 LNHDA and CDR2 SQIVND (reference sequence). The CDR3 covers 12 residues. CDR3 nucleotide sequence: TGTGCCAGTAGTAACAAATATCAGCCCCAGCATTTT. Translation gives CASSNKYQPQHF.

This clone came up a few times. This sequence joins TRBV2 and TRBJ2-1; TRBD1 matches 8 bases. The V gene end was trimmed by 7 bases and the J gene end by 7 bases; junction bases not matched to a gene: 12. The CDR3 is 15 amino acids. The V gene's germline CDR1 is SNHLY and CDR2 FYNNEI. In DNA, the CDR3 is TGTGCCAGCACTAAACTTTTCGGACAGGGTAATGAGCAGTTCTTC. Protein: CASTKLFGQGNEQFF.

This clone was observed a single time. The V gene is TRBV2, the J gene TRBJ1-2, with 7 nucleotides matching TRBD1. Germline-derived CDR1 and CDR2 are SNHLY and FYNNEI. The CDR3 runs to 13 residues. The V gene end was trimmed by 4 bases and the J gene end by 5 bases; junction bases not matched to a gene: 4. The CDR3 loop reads CASSVQGVYGYTF. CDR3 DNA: TGTGCCAGCAGTGTTCAGGGGGTTTATGGCTACACCTTC.